A selection of T cell receptor beta chains follows, all from one sample in a study of T cell responses to AZD1222 COVID-19 vaccine. Sequenced by immunoSEQ multiplex PCR; TCRdb stores in-frame clones only, minus some. The data contain roughly 150,000 clones, 88% of them singletons. Source: peripheral blood, taken on day 0 of MenACWY control vaccination. These TCRs come from an adult in good health. Both conserved end residues are part of each CDR3. The D gene is left open where the match is weak.

CASSLSQALPQETQYF,TRBJ2-5,TRBV27,NA
CASSFLGIQETQYF,TRBJ2-5,TRBV7-9,NA
CASSQDGNQPQHF,TRBJ1-5,TRBV5-1,NA
CAIWGSTGAEAFF,TRBJ1-1,TRBV28,TRBD1
CSVGQGAPETQYF,TRBJ2-5,TRBV29-1,TRBD1
CASSKPTGTSDEQYF,TRBJ2-7,TRBV6-5,TRBD2
CASSQAGRNTEAFF,TRBJ1-1,TRBV3-1/TRBV3-2,NA
CASRGGPVYGYTF,TRBJ1-2,TRBV27,NA
CASSLAEPPETQYF,TRBJ2-5,TRBV5-1,NA
CASSPWMVSNTEAFF,TRBJ1-1,TRBV19,NA
CASSQGEQAKNIQYF,TRBJ2-4,TRBV4-1,NA
CASSLMHQPQHF,TRBJ1-5,TRBV12-3/TRBV12-4,NA
CASSRTSGSYEQYF,TRBJ2-7,TRBV28,TRBD2
CASSSGLAREQFF,TRBJ2-1,TRBV7-9,TRBD2
CATSVEAGDSYEQYF,TRBJ2-7,TRBV6-4,NA
CASSYRQATNEKLFF,TRBJ1-4,TRBV7-9,NA
CASSDSGDHEQFF,TRBJ2-1,TRBV6-4,NA
CASSLVGASNQPQHF,TRBJ1-5,TRBV5-1,NA
CSAQRGDGYTF,TRBJ1-2,TRBV20-1,NA
CASSRTGSSNQPQHF,TRBJ1-5,TRBV19,NA
CASSQVSRGLANTGELFF,TRBJ2-2,TRBV4-1,NA
CASSFLDRYEGYTF,TRBJ1-2,TRBV28,TRBD1
CARRAQGAGANVLTF,TRBJ2-6,TRBV27,TRBD1
CASSLGGTASYEQYF,TRBJ2-7,TRBV5-6,NA
CATSGRGPNQPQHF,TRBJ1-5,TRBV24-1,NA
CASNDRAFGETQYF,TRBJ2-5,TRBV3-1/TRBV3-2,TRBD1
CASSYDRDGISEQYF,TRBJ2-7,TRBV6-5,NA
CASSYALAGGYNEQFF,TRBJ2-1,TRBV6-2/TRBV6-3,TRBD2
CSVEAFSGNTIYF,TRBJ1-3,TRBV29-1,NA
CSASGQGNTIYF,TRBJ1-3,TRBV20-1,NA
CASSPSGTANEKLFF,TRBJ1-4,TRBV5-1,NA
CASSQDSSPSRASVRPVQYF,TRBJ2-7,TRBV3-1/TRBV3-2,NA
CASSYNRGHQPQHF,TRBJ1-5,TRBV6-5,TRBD1
CASRPTGGRWNEQFF,TRBJ2-1,TRBV7-9,TRBD1
CASSQFQGGDSPLHF,TRBJ1-6,TRBV3-1/TRBV3-2,NA
CAISRDREYEQYF,TRBJ2-7,TRBV10-3,TRBD1
CASSSSGDSTYNEQFF,TRBJ2-1,TRBV7-3,NA
CSASGLAESQFF,TRBJ2-1,TRBV29-1,TRBD2
CASGNGEGSNQPQHF,TRBJ1-5,TRBV12-5,NA
CASSRDSTYEQYF,TRBJ2-7,TRBV28,TRBD1
CASSQGHPDNYGYTF,TRBJ1-2,TRBV4-3,NA
CASSQSRGYYGYTF,TRBJ1-2,TRBV14,TRBD1
CASSLAGANTGELFF,TRBJ2-2,TRBV7-2,NA
CASSLRAGGTYGYTF,TRBJ1-2,TRBV7-9,TRBD1
CASSYRGQLGYTF,TRBJ1-2,TRBV6-2/TRBV6-3,NA
CPCRNTEAFF,TRBJ1-1,TRBV6-5,NA
CASSLAGERSPLHF,TRBJ1-6,TRBV7-6,NA
CASSQQSATGELFF,TRBJ2-2,TRBV6-5,NA
CASSQADSAYEQYF,TRBJ2-7,TRBV4-1,NA
CASSPPTGRTPLHF,TRBJ1-6,TRBV4-1,NA
CASSYFSGDGTQYF,TRBJ2-5,TRBV5-1,NA
CASSQPGGTGELFF,TRBJ2-2,TRBV7-3,TRBD1
CASSDGGQRAYNEQFF,TRBJ2-1,TRBV6-4,NA
CASSLGDREGQPQHF,TRBJ1-5,TRBV5-1,TRBD1